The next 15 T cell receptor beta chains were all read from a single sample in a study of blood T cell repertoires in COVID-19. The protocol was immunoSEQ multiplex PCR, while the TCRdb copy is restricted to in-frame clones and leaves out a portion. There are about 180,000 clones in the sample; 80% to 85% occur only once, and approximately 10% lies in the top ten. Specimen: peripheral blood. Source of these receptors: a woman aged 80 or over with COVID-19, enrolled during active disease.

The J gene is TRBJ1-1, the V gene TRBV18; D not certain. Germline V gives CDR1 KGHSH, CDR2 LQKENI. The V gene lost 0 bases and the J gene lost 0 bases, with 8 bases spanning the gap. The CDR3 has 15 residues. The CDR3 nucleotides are TGTGCCAGCTCACCACCTTCCGGGATGAACACTGAAGCTTTCTTT. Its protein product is CASSPPSGMNTEAFF.

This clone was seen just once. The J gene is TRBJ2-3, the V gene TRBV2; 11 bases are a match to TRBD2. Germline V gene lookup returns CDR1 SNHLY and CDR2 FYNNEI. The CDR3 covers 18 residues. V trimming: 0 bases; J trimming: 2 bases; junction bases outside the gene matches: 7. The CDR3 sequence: CASSEASGLAALTDTQYF. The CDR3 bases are TGTGCCAGCAGTGAAGCGTCGGGACTAGCGGCCCTCACAGATACGCAGTATTTT. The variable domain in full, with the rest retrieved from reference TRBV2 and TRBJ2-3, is EPEVTQTPSHQVTQMGQEVILRCVPISNHLYFYWYRQILGQKVEFLVSFYNNEISEKSEIFDDQFSVERPDGSNFTLKIRSTKLEDSAMYFCASSEASGLAALTDTQYFGPGTRLTVL.

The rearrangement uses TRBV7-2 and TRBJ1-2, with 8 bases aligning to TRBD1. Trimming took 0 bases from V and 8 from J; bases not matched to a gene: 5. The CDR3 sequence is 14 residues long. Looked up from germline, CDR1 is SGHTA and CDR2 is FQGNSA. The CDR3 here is CASSLAGQGGGYTF. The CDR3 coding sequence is TGTGCCAGCAGCTTAGCCGGACAGGGTGGCGGCTACACCTTC.

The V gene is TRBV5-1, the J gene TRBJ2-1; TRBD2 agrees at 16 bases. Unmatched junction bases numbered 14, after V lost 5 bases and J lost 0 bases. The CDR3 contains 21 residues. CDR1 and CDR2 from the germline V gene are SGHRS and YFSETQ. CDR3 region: CASSQPGTSGREGSSYNEQFF. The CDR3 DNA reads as TGCGCCAGCAGTCAACCCGGGACTAGCGGGAGGGAAGGGAGCTCCTACAATGAGCAGTTCTTC.

CDR3 loop: CASSPRSGRGQPQHF. CDR3 nucleotide sequence: TGCGCCAGCAGCCCGCGGTCAGGGCGAGGTCAGCCCCAGCATTTT. The chain combines TRBV4-1 with TRBJ1-5; possibly TRBD1 for D (5 bases). The CDR3 has 15 amino acids. Germline V gives CDR1 MGHRA, CDR2 YSYEKL. The V end lost 4 bases, the J end lost 6 bases, and 16 bases lay between the germline ends.

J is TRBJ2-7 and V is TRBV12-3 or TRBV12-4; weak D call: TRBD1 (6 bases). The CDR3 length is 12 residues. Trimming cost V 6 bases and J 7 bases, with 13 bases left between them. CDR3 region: CASSAGVGEQYF. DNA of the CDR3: TGTGCCAGCAGCGCAGGGGTGGGGGAGCAGTACTTC.

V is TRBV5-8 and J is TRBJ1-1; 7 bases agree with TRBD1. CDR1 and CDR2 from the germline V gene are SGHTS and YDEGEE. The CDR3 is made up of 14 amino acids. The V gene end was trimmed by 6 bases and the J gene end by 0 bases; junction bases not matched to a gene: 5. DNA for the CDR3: TGTGCCAGCATCAGACAGGGTTTGAACACTGAAGCTTTCTTT. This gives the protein CASIRQGLNTEAFF.

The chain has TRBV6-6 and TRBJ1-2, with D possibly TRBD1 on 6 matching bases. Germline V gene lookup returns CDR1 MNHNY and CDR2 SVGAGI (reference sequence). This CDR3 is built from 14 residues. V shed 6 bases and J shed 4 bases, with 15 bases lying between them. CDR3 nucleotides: TGTGCCAGCAGGAGGCGGGGGCCCTTCTATGGCTACACCTTC. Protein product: CASRRRGPFYGYTF.

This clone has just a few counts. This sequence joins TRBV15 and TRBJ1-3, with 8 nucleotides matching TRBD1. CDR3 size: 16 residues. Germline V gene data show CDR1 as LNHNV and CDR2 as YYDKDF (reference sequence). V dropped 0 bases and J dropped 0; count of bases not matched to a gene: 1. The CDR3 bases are TGTGCCACCAGCAGAGATGGGACAGGCTCTGGAAACACCATATATTTT. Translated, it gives CATSRDGTGSGNTIYF.

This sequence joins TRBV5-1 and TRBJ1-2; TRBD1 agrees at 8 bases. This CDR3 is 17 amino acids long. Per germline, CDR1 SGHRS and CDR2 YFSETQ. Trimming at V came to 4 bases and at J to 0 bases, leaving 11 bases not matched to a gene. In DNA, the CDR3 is TGCGCCAGCAGCCCGACGATGCGGACAGGGACTAACTATGGCTACACCTTC. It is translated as CASSPTMRTGTNYGYTF.

The CDR3 region is CASRRLWTGELFF. Here the CDR3 DNA reads TGTGCCAGCAGAAGACTGTGGACCGGGGAGCTGTTTTTT. The chain couples TRBV2 to TRBJ2-2; D is unresolved. V was clipped by 6 bases and J by 5 bases, with 10 bases between them. Germline-derived CDR1 and CDR2 are SNHLY and FYNNEI. This CDR3 has 13 residues. The full variable domain, completed using reference TRBV2 and TRBJ2-2, is EPEVTQTPSHQVTQMGQEVILRCVPISNHLYFYWYRQILGQKVEFLVSFYNNEISEKSEIFDDQFSVERPDGSNFTLKIRSTKLEDSAMYFCASRRLWTGELFFGEGSRLTVL.

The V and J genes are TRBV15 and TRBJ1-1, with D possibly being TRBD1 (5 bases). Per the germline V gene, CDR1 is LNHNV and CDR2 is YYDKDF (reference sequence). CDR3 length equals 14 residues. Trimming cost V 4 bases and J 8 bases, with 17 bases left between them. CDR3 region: CATSKDAWGSEAFF. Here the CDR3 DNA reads TGTGCCACCAGCAAAGATGCCTGGGGCTCCGAAGCTTTCTTT.

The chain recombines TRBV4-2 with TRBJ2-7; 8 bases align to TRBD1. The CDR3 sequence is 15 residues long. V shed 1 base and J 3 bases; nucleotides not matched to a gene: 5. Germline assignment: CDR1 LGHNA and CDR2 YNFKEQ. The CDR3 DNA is TGTGCCAGCAGCCAAGCGGGACAGGCGATCTACGAGCAGTACTTC. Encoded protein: CASSQAGQAIYEQYF.

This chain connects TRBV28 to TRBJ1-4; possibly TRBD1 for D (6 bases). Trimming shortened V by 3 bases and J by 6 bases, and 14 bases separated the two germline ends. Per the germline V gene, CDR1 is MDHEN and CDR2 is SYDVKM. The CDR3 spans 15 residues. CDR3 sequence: CASSFRGRADEKLFF. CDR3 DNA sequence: TGTGCCAGCAGTTTCAGGGGACGCGCGGATGAAAAACTGTTTTTT.

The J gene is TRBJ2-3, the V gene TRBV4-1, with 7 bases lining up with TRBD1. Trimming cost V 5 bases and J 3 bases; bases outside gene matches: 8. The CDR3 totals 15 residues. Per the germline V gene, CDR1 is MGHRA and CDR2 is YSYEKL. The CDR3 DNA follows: TGCGCCAGCAGCACCCGGGACAGATTAACAGATACGCAGTATTTT. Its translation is CASSTRDRLTDTQYF.